This T cell receptor beta chain was recovered during a study of tumor-infiltrating lymphocytes in primary liver carcinoma. With respect to this clonotype: A read error may explain this, as a much larger clone is one base away.

From around 500 ng of total RNA, TCR beta-specific cDNA was reverse-transcribed using a constant-region primer. Three nested multiplex PCR rounds, a slightly modified ARM-PCR method, built the TCR beta libraries. TRBV1-TRBV30 forward primers and a C-beta reverse primer were used in the first two PCR rounds, which each ran for nine to ten cycles. Each CDR3 protein gets one entry after TCRdb re-called the multiplex PCR reads with MiXCR. The sample yields approximately 100,000 distinct CDR3 sequences, approximately 70% seen once. Total RNA and DNA came together from roughly 20-30 mg of bulk tissue without cell sorting. Tumor samples each held over 75% viable tumor cells. V was shortened by 8 bases and J by 3 bases, with 19 bases between the two germline ends. The CDR3 extends over 16 amino acids. Germline-derived CDR1 and CDR2 are MDHEN and SYDVKM.

The clonotype originates from an older woman with primary liver carcinoma and hepatitis B virus infection. Sequenced input: liver tumor tissue from sampling region 2. Subset reported: tumor region T2, inferior pole. The gene calls are TRBV28 and TRBJ2-2; D is possibly TRBD1 (6 bases). This CDR3 is CASCPPDRRYTGELFF. The DNA for the CDR3 is TGTGCCAGCTGCCCCCCCGACAGGAGGTACACCGGGGAGCTGTTTTTT.